This TCR beta chain was identified during a study of T cells in Graves' hyperthyroidism and ophthalmopathy. Study details: Once the initial diagnosis was made, peripheral blood was obtained before any treatment. Study results and caveats: Before onset, ophthalmopathy was predicted by the model a median roughly 6.8 months earlier. Most thyroid clonotypes that were expanded above 0.001 also turned up in blood.

This CDR3 is 15 amino acids long. Trimming took 2 bases from V and 1 from J, leaving 10 bases between them. Germline V gene lookup returns CDR1 MNHEY and CDR2 SVGAGI. Amplification targeted TCR beta CDR3 regions from RNA transcripts. HTBI primers drove first-round RT-PCR of the TCR CDR3. A single record per CDR3 protein comes from TCRdb applying MiXCR to the multiplex PCR reads. The table has approximately 300,000 distinct CDR3 sequences, 15% to 20% seen once. Uncontrolled infection, other autoimmune disease, pregnancy or lactation disqualified patients from enrolment. Many counts were recorded for this clonotype. Antigen specificity is unknown.

The sequence derives from a man aged 50 to 60 with Graves' ophthalmopathy. The specimen was blood. The rearrangement uses TRBV6-5 and TRBJ2-3; D may be TRBD1 or TRBD2 (5 bases each). CDR3 amino acids: CASSYRDGGTDTQYF. The DNA of the CDR3 is TGTGCCAGCAGTTACCGGGACGGAGGCACAGATACGCAGTATTTT.